The sample holds a few counts of the clone carrying this T cell receptor beta chain. Antigen specificity is unknown. The record originates from a study of CD8 T cells in ankylosing spondylitis. In TCRdb, the 5' RACE reads were re-called with MiXCR into one record per CDR3 protein. Here the sample spans 700,000 to 850,000 distinct CDR3 sequences, roughly 10% being singletons. Study results and limitations: Disease-linked clones bore a CD8+ phenotype, appearing relatively rarely in peripheral blood. Both synovial fluid and blood in reactive arthritis had previously been reported to carry some motif variants. Characteristic of ankylosing spondylitis blood, it appeared, was a TCR beta motif comprising eight highly homologous variants. Disease-associated clones were reportedly significantly overrepresented in matched ankylosing spondylitis synovial fluid.

The CDR3 spans 15 residues. Germline assignment: CDR1 LGHNA and CDR2 YSLEER. V was cut by 1 base and J by 3 bases, with 12 bases left in between. This TCR was sampled from a male donor with ankylosing spondylitis. Sample: blood, either unsorted or a sorted T cell fraction (not recorded which). V gene TRBV4-3 combines with J gene TRBJ1-1; no definite D call. CDR3 residues: CASSQVDGAHTEAFF. The CDR3 DNA reads as TGCGCCAGCAGCCAAGTCGACGGCGCCCACACTGAAGCTTTCTTT.